The following is a T cell receptor (beta chain) sequence with its context. The data derive from a study of blood T cell repertoires in COVID-19. As originally analysed: Reference gene primer amplification in the assay estimated nucleated cell counts. Measured with immunoSEQ multiplex PCR; TCRdb has only the in-frame clones, and not every one. The V and J calls and clone size are taken from that table; D and trimming were inferred from the DNA. The data contain roughly 350,000 clones, 70% to 90% of them singletons. This TCR derives from a woman between 50 and 59 years old with active or convalescent COVID-19. Sequencing was performed on peripheral blood.

The CDR3 region is CASSLPGGQSGYTF. DNA of the CDR3: TGTGCCAGCAGCCTGCCCGGCGGACAGTCTGGCTACACCTTC. The V gene is TRBV5-5, the J gene TRBJ1-2; D is perhaps TRBD1 (6 bases). CDR1 is SGHKS, CDR2 YYEKEE, per germline (reference sequence). Trimming pared 4 bases from V and 7 bases from J, leaving 17 bases between. There are 14 residues in the CDR3.